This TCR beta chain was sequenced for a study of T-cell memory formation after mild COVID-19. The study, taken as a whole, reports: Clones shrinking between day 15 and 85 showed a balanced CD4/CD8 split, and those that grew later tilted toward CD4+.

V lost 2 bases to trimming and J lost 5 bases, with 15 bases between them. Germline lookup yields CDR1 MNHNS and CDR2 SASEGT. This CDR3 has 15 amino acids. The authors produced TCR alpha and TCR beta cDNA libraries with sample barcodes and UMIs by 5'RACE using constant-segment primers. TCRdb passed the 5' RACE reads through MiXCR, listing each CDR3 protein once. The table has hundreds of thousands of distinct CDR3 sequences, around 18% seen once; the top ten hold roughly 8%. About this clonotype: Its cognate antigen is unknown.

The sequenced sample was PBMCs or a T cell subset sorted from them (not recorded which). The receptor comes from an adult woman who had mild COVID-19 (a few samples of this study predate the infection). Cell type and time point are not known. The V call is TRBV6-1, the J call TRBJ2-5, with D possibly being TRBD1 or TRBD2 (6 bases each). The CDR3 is CASSESGAEMETQYF. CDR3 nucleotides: TGTGCCAGCAGTGAATCGGGGGCCGAGATGGAGACCCAGTACTTC.